This TCR beta chain appears in the sequencing data of a study of blood T cell repertoires in COVID-19. Study details: Sites in the United States, Italy and Spain provided acute and convalescent COVID-19 samples. The cDNA or gDNA used as material had been derived from T cells, B-cell-depleted T cells, or PBMCs.

Germline loops: CDR1 SGHVS, CDR2 FQNEAQ. Trimming took 1 base from V and 2 from J, leaving 9 bases between them. CDR3 length: 14 residues. The authors' processing: Amplification of reference gene primers was used by the study to estimate nucleated cell counts. The data were produced by immunoSEQ multiplex PCR, yet TCRdb's version contains in-frame clones alone and is incomplete. D and trimming were read from the DNA, whereas the V and J calls and clone size are those reported in that table. Seen here are some 120,000 clones, over 75% observed once, and the top ten hold 25% to 30%. This sequence joins TRBV7-8 and TRBJ2-7; maybe TRBD2 (6 bases). This TCR derives from an elderly woman with acute or convalescent COVID-19. The sample taken for sequencing was peripheral blood. CDR3 nucleotide sequence: TGTGCCAGCAGCTTAGATACGGGGGCCTACGAGCAGTACGTC. This sequence encodes CASSLDTGAYEQYV.